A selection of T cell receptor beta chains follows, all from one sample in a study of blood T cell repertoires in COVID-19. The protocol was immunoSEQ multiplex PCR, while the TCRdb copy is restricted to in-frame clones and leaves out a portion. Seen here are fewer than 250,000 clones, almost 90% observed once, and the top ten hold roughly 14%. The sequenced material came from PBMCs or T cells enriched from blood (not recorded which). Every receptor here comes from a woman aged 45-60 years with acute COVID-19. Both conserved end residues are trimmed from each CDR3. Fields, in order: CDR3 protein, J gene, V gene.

ATQGRAQETQY	TRBJ2-5	TRBV6-5
ATSRGQVQGREAF	TRBJ1-1	TRBV15
ASSGRTATPTEAF	TRBJ1-1	TRBV2
ASSLEGYNSPLH	TRBJ1-6	TRBV7-8
ASSLFFREAF	TRBJ1-1	TRBV12-3/TRBV12-4
SVDRGFTEAF	TRBJ1-1	TRBV29-1
ASSFQSEQY	TRBJ2-7	TRBV5-1
ASSGGTYSNSGNTIY	TRBJ1-3	TRBV28
ASSLQAGELF	TRBJ2-2	TRBV13
ASSQFGRDNSPLH	TRBJ1-6	TRBV3-1/TRBV3-2
ASSLGSAYYSNQPQH	TRBJ1-5	TRBV7-2
ASSLVQANTEAF	TRBJ1-1	TRBV11-2
ASRRTDYYGYT	TRBJ1-2	TRBV6-5
AWSTPYEQY	TRBJ2-7	TRBV30
ASSLQGTGVEQY	TRBJ2-7	TRBV3-1/TRBV3-2
ASSARGIPTDTQY	TRBJ2-3	TRBV9
ASSPLAGEYNEQF	TRBJ2-1	TRBV18
ASSLGPDQGGTDTQY	TRBJ2-3	TRBV5-4
ASSLAGGRDTQY	TRBJ2-3	TRBV5-4
ASSYSRTKSYEQY	TRBJ2-7	TRBV6-5
ASSLGTGGSAGELF	TRBJ2-2	TRBV7-2
ASRFRGLSSGANVLT	TRBJ2-6	TRBV19
ASSLDVRGNYEQY	TRBJ2-7	TRBV7-2
ASTLRRTSGRRNNEQF	TRBJ2-1	TRBV2
ASSFTGTTNEKLF	TRBJ1-4	TRBV2
ASRRTGEVAEAF	TRBJ1-1	TRBV27
ASTRTGGETQY	TRBJ2-5	TRBV21-1
ASSWGRGEDYNEQF	TRBJ2-1	TRBV5-1
SVETGRSYEQY	TRBJ2-7	TRBV29-1
ASSYGILQETQY	TRBJ2-5	TRBV5-8
AGGQSRWNEQF	TRBJ2-1	TRBV28
AWSVRLASLPTNEKLF	TRBJ1-4	TRBV30
ASSEARQLAGVQETQY	TRBJ2-5	TRBV6-1
ASSQDGGTGHQPQH	TRBJ1-5	TRBV4-1
ASSRTGSYEQY	TRBJ2-7	TRBV12-3/TRBV12-4
ASSEAGGLQGGRQPQH	TRBJ1-5	TRBV6-1
ASSLSGDYGYT	TRBJ1-2	TRBV19